This TCR beta chain was documented in a study of identical twins. This CDR3 contains 16 residues. V shed 6 bases, J shed 7 bases, and the junction held 12 bases outside the gene matches. CDR1 WSHSY and CDR2 SAAADI come from the germline V gene. At least ten counts were recorded for this clonotype. Its antigen is unknown. After template switching added a universal primer site, the resulting cDNA carried unique molecular identifiers. TCRdb reprocessed the 5' RACE reads with MiXCR, giving one entry per CDR3 protein. This sample carries hundreds of thousands of distinct CDR3 sequences, less than 9.5% of them seen once, and the ten largest clones take about 5.2%. Study results and limitations: Beta clonotypes that were abundant in cord blood contained fewer insertions, a pattern absent from memory repertoires. Invariant populations such as MAIT and iNKT cells could partly muddle zero-insertion analyses. Cross-sectional statistical analysis was relied on for the conclusions, without the same donors being followed.

The sequence came from a woman aged 18-29 years in good health. Sequences were obtained from memory (CD45RO+) T cells sorted from blood. The rearrangement uses TRBV10-2 and TRBJ2-7; TRBD2 matches 13 bases. CDR3 in DNA: TGCGCCAGCAGCCTAGGGGGGACTAGCGGGATAAGGGAGCAGTACTTC. This codes for CASSLGGTSGIREQYF.